This entry lists 18 T cell receptor beta chains sequenced from one sample in a study of CD8 T cells in Susac syndrome. RNA in amounts of 0.5 to 1 ug was reverse transcribed with random hexamers. A single record per CDR3 protein comes from TCRdb applying MiXCR to the immunoSEQ multiplex PCR reads. The profile shows approximately 210,000 distinct CDR3 sequences, 95% of them singletons. Sample: CD4+ T cells from PBMCs. The receptors derive from a human donor with multiple sclerosis.

This chain joins TRBV3-1 and TRBJ1-1, with 7 bases fitting TRBD1. Germline V CDR1 and CDR2: LGHDT, YNNKEL (reference sequence). The CDR3 covers 14 residues. The V and J ends lost 4 bases and 4 bases, in that order; junction bases with no gene match: 6. For the CDR3, the DNA is TGTGCCAGCAGCCGGGGACAGAGGGGCACTGAAGCTTTCTTT. This translates into CASSRGQRGTEAFF.

The J gene is TRBJ2-1, the V gene TRBV5-1; D is ambiguous. The CDR3 extends over 15 amino acids. Trimming stripped 3 bases from V and 5 bases from J, with 15 bases between. Looked up from germline, CDR1 is SGHRS and CDR2 is YFSETQ. CDR3 nucleotide sequence: TGCGCCAGCAGCTCACTTCCCGTATGGGACAATGAGCAGTTCTTC. Residues: CASSSLPVWDNEQFF.

The gene calls are TRBV7-9 and TRBJ1-2, with D uncertain. Between the trimmed V and J ends, which lost 5 bases and 2 bases, there was a span of 12 bases. Germline lookup yields CDR1 SEHNR and CDR2 FQNEAQ (reference sequence). The CDR3 consists of 14 residues. The CDR3 coding sequence is TGTGCCAGCAGCCTCCCCGGCGGGAACTATGGCTACACCTTC. Encoded protein: CASSLPGGNYGYTF.

The gene calls are TRBV9 and TRBJ2-1; a weak D match, TRBD1 (6 bases). Germline V gives CDR1 SGDLS, CDR2 YYNGEE. The V gene lost 0 bases and the J gene lost 4 bases, with 11 bases spanning the gap. This CDR3 contains 15 residues. CDR3 residues: CASSVGQAGYNEQFF. The CDR3 nucleotides read TGTGCCAGCAGCGTAGGACAGGCCGGATACAATGAGCAGTTCTTC.

The rearrangement uses TRBV19 and TRBJ2-3, with D hard to call. V was trimmed by 7 bases and J by 1 base, leaving 9 bases between them. Germline assignment: CDR1 LNHDA and CDR2 SQIVND (reference sequence). The CDR3 covers 13 residues. The CDR3 sequence: CASTSSGTDTQYF. The CDR3 coding sequence is TGTGCCAGTACCTCAAGCGGCACAGATACGCAGTATTTT.

V is TRBV9 and J is TRBJ2-1; no clear D gene. This CDR3 spans 12 amino acids. The V gene's germline CDR1 is SGDLS and CDR2 YYNGEE. V lost 2 bases and J lost 5, with 5 bases in between. CDR3 sequence (DNA): TGTGCCAGCAGCGTTGGACACAATGAGCAGTTCTTC. Its protein is CASSVGHNEQFF.

This sequence joins TRBV30 and TRBJ1-1; TRBD1 agrees at 8 bases. V was clipped by 3 bases and J by 2 bases; unmatched bases: 2. The CDR3 length is 13 residues. CDR1 is GTSNPN, CDR2 SVGIG, per germline (reference sequence). CDR3 protein: CAWSGQGNTEAFF. CDR3 in DNA: TGTGCCTGGAGCGGACAGGGAAACACTGAAGCTTTCTTT.

The J gene is TRBJ1-2, the V gene TRBV29-1; D remains unclear. The CDR3 spans 14 residues. The germline gives CDR1 SQVTM, CDR2 ANQGSEA. V shed 6 bases and J shed 8 bases, with 22 bases lying between them. The CDR3, as DNA: TGCAGCGTCCAGACGGCTTTAGTCCCCCACGGCTACACCTTC. This gives the protein CSVQTALVPHGYTF.

The chain joins TRBV27 to TRBJ1-5; no clear D. The V end was cut by 6 bases, the J end by 1 base, with 10 bases between. The CDR3 contains 14 residues. From germline, CDR1 is MNHEY and CDR2 SMNVEV (reference sequence). The CDR3 DNA sequence: TGTGCCAGCAGAGGGTTGGACAGCAATCAGCCCCAGCATTTT. Amino acids: CASRGLDSNQPQHF.

The V and J genes are TRBV30 and TRBJ1-5; a possible D gene is TRBD1 (6 bases). V gave up 1 base and J gave up 3 bases, with 10 bases separating them. Germline CDR1 is GTSNPN and CDR2 is SVGIG (reference sequence). CDR3 length equals 14 residues. The CDR3 bases are TGTGCCTGGAGTGGTGGGGGCTCCAATCAGCCCCAGCATTTT. Amino acids: CAWSGGGSNQPQHF.

CDR3 amino acids: CSADRQGDYSPLHF. The CDR3 nucleotides are TGCAGTGCTGATCGACAGGGGGATTATTCACCCCTCCACTTT. V and J are TRBV20-1 and TRBJ1-6, with TRBD1 matching over 9 bases. The junction had 7 bases not matched to a gene; V was cut back by 5 bases and J by 8 bases. Germline-derived CDR1 and CDR2 are DFQATT and SNEGSKA (reference sequence). The CDR3 is made up of 14 amino acids.

J is TRBJ2-5 and V is TRBV18, with D perhaps TRBD1 (6 bases). Germline CDR1 KGHSH, CDR2 LQKENI. Trimming shortened V by 0 bases and J by 3 bases, and 11 bases separated the two germline ends. This CDR3 contains 15 residues. CDR3 nucleotide sequence: TGTGCCAGCTCACCACCGACAGGAATGAAAGAGACCCAGTACTTC. Its translation is CASSPPTGMKETQYF.

This chain joins TRBV2 and TRBJ1-5, with D perhaps TRBD1 (5 bases). V lost 6 bases and J lost 6, with 12 bases in between. The CDR3 sequence is 13 residues long. Germline V gives CDR1 SNHLY, CDR2 FYNNEI. CDR3: CASSSGDVQPQHF. CDR3 bases: TGTGCCAGCAGCTCTGGGGACGTTCAGCCCCAGCATTTT.

The chain joins TRBV3-1 to TRBJ2-1; TRBD2 matches at 7 bases. Per the germline V gene, CDR1 is LGHDT and CDR2 is YNNKEL (reference sequence). J gave up 0 bases and V 6 bases, and 8 bases lay outside the gene matches. The CDR3 runs to 16 residues. The CDR3 region has the DNA TGTGCCAGCAGGAGCTTCGGGGGGTCCTCCTACAATGAGCAGTTCTTC. Residues: CASRSFGGSSYNEQFF.

The chain employs TRBV29-1 and TRBJ2-2; D remains ambiguous. Trimming shortened V by 4 bases and J by 5 bases, and 20 bases separated the two germline ends. The CDR3 contains 16 residues. CDR1 and CDR2 from the germline V gene are SQVTM and ANQGSEA. DNA for the CDR3: TGCAGCGTTGTAGGGTCTCCCAAGATGGGGACCGGGGAGCTGTTTTTT. This encodes CSVVGSPKMGTGELFF.

V usage is TRBV7-3 and J usage is TRBJ2-3; perhaps TRBD2 as D (6 bases). Germline loops: CDR1 SGHTA, CDR2 FQGTGA. The V and J ends lost 1 base and 4 bases respectively, with 12 bases between them. CDR3 length: 15 residues. The CDR3 bases are TGTGCCAGCAGCTTAATTGCGGGGCGCGCAGATACGCAGTATTTT. Protein product: CASSLIAGRADTQYF.

The chain carries TRBV5-1 and TRBJ2-1, with 13 nucleotides matching TRBD2. V was clipped by 4 bases and J by 8 bases; unmatched bases: 6. This CDR3 has 15 amino acids. The germline gives CDR1 SGHRS, CDR2 YFSETQ. DNA for the CDR3: TGCGCCAGCAGCACTAGCGGGAGGGCCGTGGATGAGCAGTTCTTC. Translation: CASSTSGRAVDEQFF. Drawing the rest from reference TRBV5-1 and TRBJ2-1, the complete variable domain is KAGVTQTPRYLIKTRGQQVTLSCSPISGHRSVSWYQQTPGQGLQFLFEYFSETQRNKGNFPGRFSGRQFSNSRSEMNVSTLELGDSALYLCASSTSGRAVDEQFFGPGTRLTVL.

The chain carries TRBV4-2 and TRBJ2-7; no definite D call. V lost 1 base, J lost 0 bases, and 13 bases lay in between. Germline CDR1 and CDR2: LGHNA and YNFKEQ. The CDR3 contains 16 residues. The CDR3 protein is CASSQVTAESSYEQYF. As DNA, the CDR3 is TGTGCCAGCAGCCAAGTGACGGCAGAGTCCTCCTACGAGCAGTACTTC.